These 6 T cell receptor beta chains were all obtained from the same sample, sequenced in a study of blood T cell repertoires in COVID-19. Clones were read by immunoSEQ multiplex PCR, and TCRdb kept only the in-frame ones, dropping some. The profile shows around 110,000 clones, approximately 86% of them singletons. Material: peripheral blood. The source is a man between 35 and 55 years old with acute or convalescent COVID-19.

The rearrangement uses TRBV9 and TRBJ2-7, with D maybe TRBD2 (6 bases). Germline V lookup: CDR1 SGDLS, CDR2 YYNGEE. V was clipped by 0 bases and J by 0 bases, with 10 bases between them. The CDR3 spans 15 residues. The CDR3: CASSVGEASSYEQYF. The DNA of the CDR3 is TGTGCCAGCAGCGTAGGGGAGGCAAGCTCCTACGAGCAGTACTTC.

The gene calls are TRBV9 and TRBJ1-3; no clear D. V was pared by 0 bases and J by 4 bases, with 11 bases between. CDR1 and CDR2 (germline): SGDLS, YYNGEE. This CDR3 is built from 15 residues. CDR3 in DNA: TGTGCCAGCAGCGTAGAGGGAGGTCCCGGAAACACCATATATTTT. It translates to CASSVEGGPGNTIYF. The complete variable domain, with remaining parts taken from reference TRBV9 and TRBJ1-3, reads DSGVTQTPKHLITATGQRVTLRCSPRSGDLSVYWYQQSLDQGLQFLIQYYNGEERAKGNILERFSAQQFPDLHSELNLSSLELGDSALYFCASSVEGGPGNTIYFGEGSWLTVV.

The V call is TRBV3-1 (or the pseudogene TRBV3-2), the J call TRBJ2-7; 11 nucleotides line up with TRBD2. The CDR3 runs 15 residues. CDR1 LGHDT and CDR2 YNNKEL come from the germline V gene (reference sequence). J lost 6 bases, V lost 1 base, and 5 bases had no gene match. This chain's CDR3 is CASSQGLAGIGEQYF. The CDR3 nucleotides are TGTGCCAGCAGCCAAGGACTAGCGGGAATAGGCGAGCAGTACTTC.

The genes are TRBV7-9 and TRBJ2-2; D is possibly TRBD1 (6 bases). This CDR3 is built from 13 residues. Germline-derived CDR1 and CDR2 are SEHNR and FQNEAQ (reference sequence). Trimming shortened V by 3 bases and J by 6 bases, and 8 bases separated the two germline ends. CDR3 amino acids: CASSFAGAGELFF. Here the CDR3 DNA reads TGTGCCAGCAGCTTTGCAGGGGCCGGGGAGCTGTTTTTT.

The chain combines TRBV19 with TRBJ1-1; 11 bases align to TRBD1. Per germline, CDR1 LNHDA and CDR2 SQIVND (reference sequence). V lost 3 bases to trimming and J lost 3 bases; unmatched junction nucleotides: 9. The CDR3 has 17 residues. CDR3 sequence: CASSIALDRGLDTEAFF. For the CDR3, the DNA is TGTGCCAGTAGTATCGCCCTGGACAGGGGGCTTGACACTGAAGCTTTCTTT.

This clone came up a few times. The V and J genes are TRBV19 and TRBJ2-1, with D unclear. Germline CDR1 and CDR2: LNHDA and SQIVND (reference sequence). Trimming removed 7 bases from V and 9 bases from J, with 19 bases in between. There are 14 residues in the CDR3. This CDR3 is CASKESPISGEQFF. CDR3 nucleotides: TGTGCCAGTAAAGAAAGCCCCATCTCCGGTGAGCAGTTCTTC.